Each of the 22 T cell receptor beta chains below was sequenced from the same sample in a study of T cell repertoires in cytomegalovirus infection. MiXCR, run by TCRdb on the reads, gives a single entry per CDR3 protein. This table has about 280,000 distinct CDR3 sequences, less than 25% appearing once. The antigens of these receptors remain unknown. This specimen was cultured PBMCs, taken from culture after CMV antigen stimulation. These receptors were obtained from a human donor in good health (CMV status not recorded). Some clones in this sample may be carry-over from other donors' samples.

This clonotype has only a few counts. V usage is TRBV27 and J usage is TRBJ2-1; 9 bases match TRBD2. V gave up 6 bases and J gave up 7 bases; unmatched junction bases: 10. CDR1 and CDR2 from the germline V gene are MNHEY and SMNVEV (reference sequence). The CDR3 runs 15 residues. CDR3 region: CASSLIGTSRNEQFF. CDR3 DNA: TGTGCCAGCAGCCTTATAGGGACTAGCCGAAATGAGCAGTTCTTC.

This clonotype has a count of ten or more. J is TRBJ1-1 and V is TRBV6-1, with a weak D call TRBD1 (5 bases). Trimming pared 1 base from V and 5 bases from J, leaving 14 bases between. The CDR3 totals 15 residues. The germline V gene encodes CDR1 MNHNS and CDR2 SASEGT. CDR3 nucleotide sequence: TGTGCCAGCAGTGAAGTAGGCGGGGGTAGGACTGAAGCTTTCTTT. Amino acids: CASSEVGGGRTEAFF.

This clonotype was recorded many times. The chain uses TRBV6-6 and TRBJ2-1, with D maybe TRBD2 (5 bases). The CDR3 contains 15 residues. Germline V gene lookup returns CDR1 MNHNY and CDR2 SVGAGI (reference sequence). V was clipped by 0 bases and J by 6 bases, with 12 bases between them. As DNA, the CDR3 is TGTGCCAGCAGTTACTCGATACTAGGAATCAATGAGCAGTTCTTC. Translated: CASSYSILGINEQFF.

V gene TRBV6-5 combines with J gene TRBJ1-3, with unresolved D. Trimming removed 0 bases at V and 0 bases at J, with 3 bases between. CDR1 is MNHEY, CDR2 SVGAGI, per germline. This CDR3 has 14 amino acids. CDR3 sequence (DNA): TGTGCCAGCAGTTACTCGCACTCTGGAAACACCATATATTTT. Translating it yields CASSYSHSGNTIYF.

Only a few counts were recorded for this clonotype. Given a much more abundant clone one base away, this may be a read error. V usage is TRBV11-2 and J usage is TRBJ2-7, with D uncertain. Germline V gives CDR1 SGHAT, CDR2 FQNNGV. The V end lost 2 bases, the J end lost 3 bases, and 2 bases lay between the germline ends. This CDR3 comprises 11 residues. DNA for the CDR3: TGTGCCAGCAGCTTATACTACGAGCAGTACTTC. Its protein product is CASSLYYEQYF.

The CDR3: CATSAGLNTEAFF. The CDR3, as DNA: TGTGCCACCAGCGCCGGATTGAACACTGAAGCTTTCTTT. The chain has TRBV15 and TRBJ1-1, with unresolved D. The CDR3 loop spans 13 amino acids. V lost 5 bases, J lost 0 bases, and 7 bases lay in between. Germline assignment: CDR1 LNHNV and CDR2 YYDKDF (reference sequence). Using reference TRBV15 and TRBJ1-1 for the parts outside the CDR3, the full variable domain is DAMVIQNPRYQVTQFGKPVTLSCSQTLNHNVMYWYQQKSSQAPKLLFHYYDKDFNNEADTPDNFQSRRPNTSFCFLDIRSPGLGDTAMYLCATSAGLNTEAFFGQGTRLTVV.

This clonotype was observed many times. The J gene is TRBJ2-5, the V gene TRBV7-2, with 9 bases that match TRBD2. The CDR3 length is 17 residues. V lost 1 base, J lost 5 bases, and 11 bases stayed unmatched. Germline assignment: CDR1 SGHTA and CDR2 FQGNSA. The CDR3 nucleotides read TGTGCCAGCAGCTTAGGGACCGGGACTAGCAGGCGGGAGACCCAGTACTTC. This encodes CASSLGTGTSRRETQYF.

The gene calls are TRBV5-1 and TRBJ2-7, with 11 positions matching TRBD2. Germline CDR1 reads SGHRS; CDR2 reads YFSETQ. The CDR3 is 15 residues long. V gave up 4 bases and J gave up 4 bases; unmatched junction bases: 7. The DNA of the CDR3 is TGCGCCAGCAGCAGGGGACTAGCGGAGGCATACGAGCAGTACTTC. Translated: CASSRGLAEAYEQYF.

The CDR3 DNA is TGTGCCAGCAGTTACGACATACCCTACGAGCAGTACTTC. Amino acids: CASSYDIPYEQYF. V gene TRBV12-3 or TRBV12-4 combines with J gene TRBJ2-7; D gene ambiguous. CDR3 size: 13 residues. Deletions cut 4 bases from V and 2 bases from J, with 9 bases between.

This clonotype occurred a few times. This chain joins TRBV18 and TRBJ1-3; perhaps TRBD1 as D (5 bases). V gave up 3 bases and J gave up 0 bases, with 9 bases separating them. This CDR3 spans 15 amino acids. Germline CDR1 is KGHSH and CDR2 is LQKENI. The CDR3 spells CASSPDSFSGNTIYF. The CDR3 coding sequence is TGTGCCAGCTCACCTGACAGCTTCTCTGGAAACACCATATATTTT. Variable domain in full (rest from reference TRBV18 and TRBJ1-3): NAGVMQNPRHLVRRRGQEARLRCSPMKGHSHVYWYRQLPEEGLKFMVYLQKENIIDESGMPKERFSAEFPKEGPSILRIQQVVRGDSAAYFCASSPDSFSGNTIYFGEGSWLTVV.

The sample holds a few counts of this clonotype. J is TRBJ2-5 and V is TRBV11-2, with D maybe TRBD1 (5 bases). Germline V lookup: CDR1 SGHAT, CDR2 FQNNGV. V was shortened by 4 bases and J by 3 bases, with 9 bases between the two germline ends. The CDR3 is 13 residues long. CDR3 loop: CASSWGQEETQYF. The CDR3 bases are TGTGCCAGCAGCTGGGGCCAGGAAGAGACCCAGTACTTC.

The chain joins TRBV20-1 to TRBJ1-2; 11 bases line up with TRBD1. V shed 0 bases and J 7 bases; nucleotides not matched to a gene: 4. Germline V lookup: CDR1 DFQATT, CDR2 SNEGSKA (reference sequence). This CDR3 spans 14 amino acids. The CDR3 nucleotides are TGCAGTGCTAGAGACCGGACAGGGGGCCGTGGCTACACCTTC. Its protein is CSARDRTGGRGYTF.

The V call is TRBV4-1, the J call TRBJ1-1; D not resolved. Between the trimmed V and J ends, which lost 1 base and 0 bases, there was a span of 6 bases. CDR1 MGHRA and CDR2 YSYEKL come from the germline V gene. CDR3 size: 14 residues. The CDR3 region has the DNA TGCGCCAGCAGCCAAGGGCAATTGAACACTGAAGCTTTCTTT. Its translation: CASSQGQLNTEAFF.

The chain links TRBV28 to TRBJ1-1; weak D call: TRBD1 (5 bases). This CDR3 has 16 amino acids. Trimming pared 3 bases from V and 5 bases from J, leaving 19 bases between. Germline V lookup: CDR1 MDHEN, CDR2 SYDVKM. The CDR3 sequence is CASSFPGPLGRTEAFF. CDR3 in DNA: TGTGCCAGCAGTTTCCCGGGGCCGCTCGGTAGAACTGAAGCTTTCTTT.

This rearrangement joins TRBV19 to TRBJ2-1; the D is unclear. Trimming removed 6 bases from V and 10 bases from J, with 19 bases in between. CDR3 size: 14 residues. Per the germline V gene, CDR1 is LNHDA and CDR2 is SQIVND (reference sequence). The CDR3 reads CASRLGRLPGEQFF. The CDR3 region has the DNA TGTGCCAGTAGGCTGGGTCGGCTCCCCGGGGAGCAGTTCTTC.

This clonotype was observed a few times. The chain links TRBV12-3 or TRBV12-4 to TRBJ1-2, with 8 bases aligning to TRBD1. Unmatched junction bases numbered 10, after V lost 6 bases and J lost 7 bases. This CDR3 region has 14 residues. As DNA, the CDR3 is TGTGCCAGCAGGAGGACAGGGAGGGGGGTTGGCTACACCTTC. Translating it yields CASRRTGRGVGYTF.

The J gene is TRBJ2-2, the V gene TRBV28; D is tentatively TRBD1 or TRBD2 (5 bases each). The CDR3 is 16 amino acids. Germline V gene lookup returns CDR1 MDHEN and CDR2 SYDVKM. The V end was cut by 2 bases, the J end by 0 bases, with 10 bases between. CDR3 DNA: TGTGCCAGCAGTTTACATCAGGGACCGAACACCGGGGAGCTGTTTTTT. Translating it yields CASSLHQGPNTGELFF.

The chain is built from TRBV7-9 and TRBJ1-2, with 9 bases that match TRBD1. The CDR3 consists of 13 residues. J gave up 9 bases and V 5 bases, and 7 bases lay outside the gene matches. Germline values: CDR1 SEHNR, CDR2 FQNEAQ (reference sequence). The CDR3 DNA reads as TGTGCCAGCAGCCCCGGGACAGGGCTGAGCTACACCTTC. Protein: CASSPGTGLSYTF.

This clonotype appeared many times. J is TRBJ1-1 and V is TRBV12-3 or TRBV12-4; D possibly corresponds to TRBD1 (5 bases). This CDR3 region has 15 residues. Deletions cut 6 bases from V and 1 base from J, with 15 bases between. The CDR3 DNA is TGTGCCAGCAGACCCAGGGACCGATCGAACACTGAAGCTTTCTTT. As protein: CASRPRDRSNTEAFF.

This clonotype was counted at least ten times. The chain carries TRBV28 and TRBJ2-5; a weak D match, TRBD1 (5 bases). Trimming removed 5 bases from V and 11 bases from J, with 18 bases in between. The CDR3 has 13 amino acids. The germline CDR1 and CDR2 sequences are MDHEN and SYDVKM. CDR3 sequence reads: CASSRQPRVGQYF. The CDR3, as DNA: TGTGCCAGCAGTCGACAGCCCCGGGTGGGTCAGTACTTC. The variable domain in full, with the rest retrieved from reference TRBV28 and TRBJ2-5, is DVKVTQSSRYLVKRTGEKVFLECVQDMDHENMFWYRQDPGLGLRLIYFSYDVKMKEKGDIPEGYSVSREKKERFSLILESASTNQTSMYLCASSRQPRVGQYFGPGTRLLVL.

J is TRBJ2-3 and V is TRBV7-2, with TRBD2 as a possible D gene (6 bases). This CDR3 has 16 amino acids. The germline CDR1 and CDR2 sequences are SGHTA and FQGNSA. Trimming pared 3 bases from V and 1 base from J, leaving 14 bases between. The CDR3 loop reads CASSLGGTGRTDTQYF. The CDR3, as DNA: TGTGCCAGCAGCTTGGGCGGGACGGGACGCACAGATACGCAGTATTTT.

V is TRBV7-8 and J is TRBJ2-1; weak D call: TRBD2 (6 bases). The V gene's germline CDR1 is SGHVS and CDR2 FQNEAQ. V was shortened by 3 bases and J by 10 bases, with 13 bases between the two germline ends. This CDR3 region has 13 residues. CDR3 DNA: TGTGCCAGCAGCTTCGCAGAGGAGGGGGAGCAGTTCTTC. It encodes CASSFAEEGEQFF.